A single sample gave rise to the 26 T cell receptor beta chains below, sequenced in a study of blood T cell repertoires in COVID-19. Generated by immunoSEQ multiplex PCR, the TCRdb table keeps only in-frame clones and is missing some. The top ten clones hold less than 4% of a sample with roughly 320,000 clones, approximately 90% of them seen once. Sequenced: PBMCs or T cells enriched from blood (not recorded which). These receptor sequences come from a woman aged 30 to 39 who had been exposed to COVID-19.

The gene calls are TRBV5-1 and TRBJ1-2, with 8 bases lining up with TRBD1. Per the germline V gene, CDR1 is SGHRS and CDR2 is YFSETQ. This CDR3 has 12 residues. J lost 7 bases, V lost 4 bases, and 3 bases had no gene match. The CDR3 protein is CASSQDRVGYTF. The CDR3 DNA is TGCGCCAGCAGCCAGGACAGGGTTGGCTACACCTTC.

The rearrangement links TRBV4-1 to TRBJ1-5; D is possibly TRBD1 (6 bases). CDR3 length: 17 amino acids. CDR1 MGHRA and CDR2 YSYEKL come from the germline V gene. Trimming stripped 9 bases from V and 7 bases from J, with 28 bases between. The CDR3 nucleotides read TGCGCCAGTTCTGTTCGGGATCGACAGGAGAGAAGACAGCCCCAGCATTTT. Amino acid sequence: CASSVRDRQERRQPQHF.

The chain links TRBV11-2 to TRBJ2-1; the match to TRBD1 covers 9 bases. The V gene's germline CDR1 is SGHAT and CDR2 FQNNGV. J was trimmed by 9 bases and V by 6 bases; bases with no gene match: 12. The CDR3 is 15 amino acids. Here the CDR3 reads CASSFRDRDRGEQFF. CDR3 bases: TGTGCCAGCAGTTTCCGGGACAGGGATCGGGGTGAGCAGTTCTTC. The whole variable domain, remainder taken from reference TRBV11-2 and TRBJ2-1, is EAGVAQSPRYKIIEKRQSVAFWCNPISGHATLYWYQQILGQGPKLLIQFQNNGVVDDSQLPKDRFSAERLKGVDSTLKIQPAKLEDSAVYLCASSFRDRDRGEQFFGPGTRLTVL.

The chain links TRBV12-3 or TRBV12-4 to TRBJ2-5; the match to TRBD2 covers 8 bases. V lost 3 bases and J lost 4; bases outside the gene matches: 1. The CDR3 has 13 amino acids. The CDR3 here is CASSLGLGETQYF. CDR3 sequence (DNA): TGTGCCAGCAGTTTGGGACTAGGAGAGACCCAGTACTTC.

The chain combines TRBV19 with TRBJ2-6, with 8 bases aligning to TRBD1. CDR1 and CDR2 (germline): LNHDA, SQIVND (reference sequence). The CDR3 consists of 14 residues. V shed 10 bases, J shed 1 base, and the junction held 3 bases outside the gene matches. The CDR3 DNA follows: TGTGCCACCCGACAGGGGTCTGGGGCCAACGTCCTGACTTTC. It specifies CATRQGSGANVLTF. Together with reference TRBV19 and TRBJ2-6, the CDR3 gives the full variable domain: DGGITQSPKYLFRKEGQNVTLSCEQNLNHDAMYWYRQDPGQGLRLIYYSQIVNDFQKGDIAEGYSVSREKKESFPLTVTSAQKNPTAFYLCATRQGSGANVLTFGAGSRLTVL.

DNA for the CDR3: TGTGCCAGTAGTATATTCGGTGGACAGCGCAATTCACCCCTCCACTTT. Residues: CASSIFGGQRNSPLHF. This rearrangement joins TRBV19 to TRBJ1-6, with D perhaps matching TRBD1 (6 bases). Between the trimmed V and J ends, which lost 2 bases and 7 bases, there was a span of 15 bases. This CDR3 has 16 residues. Germline lookup yields CDR1 LNHDA and CDR2 SQIVND (reference sequence).

The rearrangement uses TRBV19 and TRBJ1-5; 7 bases match TRBD1. V lost 7 bases to trimming and J lost 3 bases; unmatched junction nucleotides: 9. Germline CDR1 reads LNHDA; CDR2 reads SQIVND (reference sequence). The CDR3 extends over 15 amino acids. CDR3 sequence: CASTNSGQLNQPQHF. The CDR3 DNA follows: TGTGCCAGTACCAACTCGGGACAGCTCAATCAGCCCCAGCATTTT.

The V call is TRBV10-2, the J call TRBJ2-5, with 9 nucleotides matching TRBD1. This CDR3 has 12 amino acids. The germline V gene has CDR1 WSHSY and CDR2 SAAADI. The junction had 6 bases not matched to a gene; V was cut back by 11 bases and J by 5 bases. CDR3 residues: CAAEGTGETQYF. The CDR3 region has the DNA TGCGCCGCAGAAGGGACAGGGGAGACCCAGTACTTC.

V usage is TRBV5-1 and J usage is TRBJ2-3, with TRBD2 matching 8 bases. CDR1 SGHRS and CDR2 YFSETQ come from the germline V gene. There are 15 residues in the CDR3. Trimming took 4 bases from V and 6 from J; bases not matched to a gene: 10. The CDR3 protein is CASSPGGTSIDTQYF. DNA of the CDR3: TGCGCCAGCAGCCCGGGGGGGACTAGTATCGATACGCAGTATTTT.

The chain has TRBV5-4 and TRBJ2-1, with 9 bases that match TRBD1. The junction had 4 bases not matched to a gene; V was cut back by 3 bases and J by 3 bases. The length of the CDR3 is 15 residues. Germline V gives CDR1 SGHNT, CDR2 YYREEE (reference sequence). The CDR3 spells CASSWGQGNYNEQFF. DNA of the CDR3: TGTGCCAGCAGCTGGGGACAGGGAAACTACAATGAGCAGTTCTTC. The whole variable domain, remainder taken from reference TRBV5-4 and TRBJ2-1, is ETGVTQSPTHLIKTRGQQVTLRCSSQSGHNTVSWYQQALGQGPQFIFQYYREEENGRGNFPPRFSGLQFPNYSSELNVNALELDDSALYLCASSWGQGNYNEQFFGPGTRLTVL.

CDR3: CASTLAGQETQYF. The CDR3 DNA sequence: TGTGCCAGCACCTTAGCGGGGCAAGAGACCCAGTACTTC. The rearrangement links TRBV25-1 to TRBJ2-5; 8 bases agree with TRBD2. With V trimmed by 7 bases and J by 2 bases, 3 bases remained unmatched. Looked up from germline, CDR1 is MGHDK and CDR2 is SYGVNS. The CDR3 loop spans 13 amino acids.

This clone was detected once. The rearrangement links TRBV7-2 to TRBJ2-7; TRBD1 matches 7 bases. J lost 2 bases, V lost 0 bases, and 10 bases had no gene match. The CDR3 consists of 17 residues. Per germline, CDR1 SGHTA and CDR2 FQGNSA. CDR3 residues: CASSLAPGQVLPYEQYF. In nucleotides, the CDR3 is TGTGCCAGCAGCTTAGCTCCCGGACAGGTTCTTCCCTACGAGCAGTACTTC.

The J gene is TRBJ1-1, the V gene TRBV7-2; no clear D. The CDR3 extends over 13 amino acids. Looked up from germline, CDR1 is SGHTA and CDR2 is FQGNSA. Trimming left V 1 base short and J 9 bases short, with 12 bases between. The CDR3 protein is CASSLGPSSQAFF. In DNA form, the CDR3 reads TGTGCCAGCAGCTTAGGTCCCTCTTCCCAAGCTTTCTTT.

The chain couples TRBV24-1 to TRBJ2-1; a weak D match, TRBD2 (7 bases). Germline assignment: CDR1 KGHDR and CDR2 SFDVKD. The CDR3 sequence is 16 residues long. The V gene lost 4 bases and the J gene lost 3 bases, with 15 bases spanning the gap. CDR3 protein: CATSDFRGALYNEQFF. Written as DNA, the CDR3 is TGTGCCACCAGTGACTTCCGGGGGGCGCTCTACAATGAGCAGTTCTTC.

For this clone: Other nucleotide sequences from this sample produce the same CDR3. The chain links TRBV5-1 to TRBJ1-2, with TRBD1 as a possible D gene (6 bases). CDR1 and CDR2 (germline): SGHRS, YFSETQ. V shed 4 bases and J shed 6 bases, with 13 bases lying between them. This CDR3 is built from 13 residues. CDR3 nucleotide sequence: TGCGCCAGCAGCCTGGGAACAGGGAATGGCTACACCTTC. The encoded protein is CASSLGTGNGYTF.

J is TRBJ1-6 and V is TRBV5-1, with a possible D match to TRBD1 (6 bases). Deletions cut 5 bases from V and 4 bases from J, with 13 bases between. CDR3 length: 15 amino acids. CDR1 SGHRS and CDR2 YFSETQ come from the germline V gene. This CDR3 is CASRSRTDYNSPLHF. CDR3 nucleotide sequence: TGCGCCAGCAGGTCTCGGACAGATTATAATTCACCCCTCCACTTT.

The chain employs TRBV4-3 and TRBJ1-2, with D perhaps matching TRBD1 (6 bases). CDR1 is LGHNA, CDR2 YSLEER, per germline. Deletions cut 4 bases from V and 7 bases from J, with 19 bases between. The CDR3 sequence is 15 residues long. The CDR3 nucleotides read TGCGCCAGCAGCCTGGGGGCCGATCAAGTTAGTGGCTACACCTTC. Translated, it gives CASSLGADQVSGYTF.

In its sample, this clone was seen a few times. The J gene is TRBJ1-1, the V gene TRBV6-2 or TRBV6-3; unclear D gene. This CDR3 has 15 amino acids. Germline values: CDR1 MNHEY, CDR2 SVGEGT. The ends were cut back, 3 bases at V and 0 bases at J, with 11 bases in the middle. The CDR3 DNA is TGTGCCAGCAGTTATGTTTCGAGAATGAACACTGAAGCTTTCTTT. It yields the protein CASSYVSRMNTEAFF.

The chain is built from TRBV5-4 and TRBJ2-3, with D possibly matching TRBD2 (6 bases). The CDR3 length is 15 residues. Germline values: CDR1 SGHNT, CDR2 YYREEE (reference sequence). V dropped 3 bases and J dropped 0 bases, with 11 bases sitting between them. The DNA for the CDR3 is TGTGCCAGCAGCTCGGGTGGGACTAGCACAGATACGCAGTATTTT. Protein product: CASSSGGTSTDTQYF.

The V call is TRBV5-1, the J call TRBJ2-1, with a tentative D call TRBD1 (6 bases). Germline V gene sequence: CDR1 SGHRS, CDR2 YFSETQ. This CDR3 has 11 amino acids. V gave up 5 bases and J gave up 8 bases, with 8 bases separating them. The CDR3 loop is CASRSGDEQFF. As DNA, the CDR3 is TGCGCCAGCAGGTCAGGGGATGAGCAGTTCTTC.

The chain is built from TRBV5-4 and TRBJ1-2; 7 nucleotides line up with TRBD1. The CDR3 length is 16 residues. The V gene end was trimmed by 6 bases and the J gene end by 2 bases; junction bases not matched to a gene: 13. In germline, CDR1 is SGHNT, CDR2 YYREEE (reference sequence). The CDR3 sequence is CASTFGVTGQNYGYTF. The CDR3 region has the DNA TGTGCCAGCACCTTTGGGGTTACGGGACAGAACTATGGCTACACCTTC.

V is TRBV27 and J is TRBJ2-7; 13 nucleotides align to TRBD2. In germline, CDR1 is MNHEY, CDR2 SMNVEV (reference sequence). The length of the CDR3 is 17 residues. V lost 0 bases, J lost 4 bases, and 6 bases stayed unmatched. The CDR3 bases are TGTGCCAGCAGTTTATCGCCCCTGGGACTAGCGGGGTACGAGCAGTACTTC. Its translation is CASSLSPLGLAGYEQYF.

Concerning this clone: Germline is not matched at one junction end, which may reflect a read error. The V gene is TRBV6-1, the J gene TRBJ2-3; D possibly corresponds to TRBD1 (6 bases). Germline V CDR1 and CDR2: MNHNS, SASEGT. CDR3 length equals 11 residues. The CDR3 is CASSETGTQYF. In DNA form, the CDR3 reads TGTGCCAGCAGTGAGACAGGTACGCAGTATTTT.

V usage is TRBV4-1 and J usage is TRBJ1-2; D unresolved. This CDR3 spans 13 amino acids. In germline, CDR1 is MGHRA, CDR2 YSYEKL. Trimming removed 0 bases at V and 3 bases at J, with 5 bases between. This CDR3 reads CASSQERDYGYTF. In DNA, the CDR3 is TGCGCCAGCAGCCAAGAGCGGGACTATGGCTACACCTTC.

V is TRBV3-1 (or the pseudogene TRBV3-2) and J is TRBJ1-5; TRBD1 aligns across 8 bases. The CDR3 covers 14 residues. Germline values: CDR1 LGHDT, CDR2 YNNKEL (reference sequence). V shed 1 base, J shed 5 bases, and the junction held 1 base outside the gene matches. The CDR3 sequence: CASSQGQGYQPQHF. In nucleotides, the CDR3 is TGTGCCAGCAGCCAAGGACAGGGGTATCAGCCCCAGCATTTT.

The chain is built from TRBV9 and TRBJ2-7; 11 positions match TRBD1. The CDR3 extends over 15 amino acids. The germline CDR1 and CDR2 sequences are SGDLS and YYNGEE. Trimming at V came to 4 bases and at J to 2 bases, leaving 5 bases not matched to a gene. The CDR3: CASSYGQGATYEQYF. In nucleotides, the CDR3 is TGTGCCAGCAGCTACGGACAGGGGGCCACCTACGAGCAGTACTTC. The full variable domain, in which reference TRBV9 and TRBJ2-7 provide the parts outside the CDR3, is DSGVTQTPKHLITATGQRVTLRCSPRSGDLSVYWYQQSLDQGLQFLIQYYNGEERAKGNILERFSAQQFPDLHSELNLSSLELGDSALYFCASSYGQGATYEQYFGPGTRLTVT.